Below are 20 T cell receptor beta chains sequenced from a single sample in a study of OX40 agonist ivuxolimab in advanced cancers. The data were produced by immunoSEQ multiplex PCR, yet TCRdb's version contains in-frame clones alone and is incomplete. Here the sample spans tens of thousands of clones, about 87% being singletons. The sample was CD4+ or CD8+ T cells sorted from blood, taken in a trial of the OX40 agonist ivuxolimab. The receptors were gathered from an adult with an advanced solid tumor such as melanoma, head and neck, liver or kidney cancer.

The V call is TRBV28, the J call TRBJ1-1; TRBD1 might be the D (5 bases). Per germline, CDR1 MDHEN and CDR2 SYDVKM. V lost 7 bases and J lost 2, with 17 bases in between. This CDR3 is built from 15 residues. The CDR3 DNA reads TGTGCCAGCACCCAATGGGGGGGGTCTAACACTGAAGCTTTCTTT. The encoded protein is CASTQWGGSNTEAFF.

The CDR3 DNA follows: TGCGCCAGCAGCTTGGAAGGCAGGGCCGTTGGGGGCTACACCTTC. It specifies CASSLEGRAVGGYTF. The V and J genes are TRBV5-1 and TRBJ1-2; the D gene is possibly TRBD1 (5 bases). Germline lookup yields CDR1 SGHRS and CDR2 YFSETQ. The CDR3 is made up of 15 amino acids. V dropped 0 bases and J dropped 8 bases, with 17 bases sitting between them.

The rearrangement uses TRBV4-3 and TRBJ1-2; D uncertain. This CDR3 spans 13 amino acids. V shed 0 bases and J shed 6 bases, with 8 bases lying between them. CDR1 LGHNA and CDR2 YSLEER come from the germline V gene. CDR3 nucleotides: TGCGCCAGCAGCCAAGAGCCGGGGAATGGCTACACCTTC. It yields the protein CASSQEPGNGYTF.

The chain's CDR3 is CASSIGPPNEKLFF. CDR3 coding DNA: TGTGCCAGTAGTATAGGACCGCCTAATGAAAAACTGTTTTTT. This chain joins TRBV19 and TRBJ1-4; unclear D gene. The germline CDR1 and CDR2 sequences are LNHDA and SQIVND (reference sequence). Trimming cost V 1 base and J 3 bases, with 6 bases left between them. CDR3 length equals 14 residues.

This clone was found once. The chain combines TRBV9 with TRBJ1-5; the D is unclear. Per the germline V gene, CDR1 is SGDLS and CDR2 is YYNGEE. CDR3 length: 15 amino acids. V shed 0 bases and J shed 7 bases, with 14 bases lying between them. CDR3 amino acids: CASSVEPSVGQPQHF. CDR3 nucleotide sequence: TGTGCCAGCAGCGTAGAGCCCTCGGTTGGGCAGCCCCAGCATTTT.

The chain uses TRBV30 and TRBJ1-4; no definite D call. V gave up 2 bases and J gave up 1 base, with 14 bases separating them. The CDR3 is 16 residues long. Looked up from germline, CDR1 is GTSNPN and CDR2 is SVGIG (reference sequence). The chain's CDR3 is CAWSTSGVGTNEKLFF. The CDR3 DNA follows: TGTGCCTGGAGTACTTCCGGGGTCGGAACTAATGAAAAACTGTTTTTT. The variable domain in full, completed from reference TRBV30 and TRBJ1-4, reads SQTIHQWPATLVQPVGSPLSLECTVEGTSNPNLYWYRQAAGRGLQLLFYSVGIGQISSEVPQNLSASRPQDRQFILSSKKLLLSDSGFYLCAWSTSGVGTNEKLFFGSGTQLSVL.

The chain joins TRBV5-6 to TRBJ2-5, with TRBD2 matching over 13 bases. The end of the DNA is better explained by TRBJ2-7, so the J call may be wrong. Germline V CDR1 and CDR2: SGHDT, YYEEEE. The CDR3 loop spans 17 amino acids. CDR3 protein: CASSFLTSGGRSYEQYF. Written as DNA, the CDR3 is TGTGCCAGCAGCTTCTTGACTAGCGGGGGGCGCTCCTACGAGCAGTACTTC.

The rearrangement uses TRBV5-1 and TRBJ2-5; possibly TRBD1 for D (5 bases). This CDR3 region has 13 residues. Germline V CDR1 and CDR2: SGHRS, YFSETQ. Trimming cost V 8 bases and J 1 base, with 12 bases left between them. CDR3 region: CASVGQSQETQYF. The CDR3 DNA sequence: TGCGCCAGTGTGGGGCAGTCCCAAGAGACCCAGTACTTC.

This sequence joins TRBV30 and TRBJ1-6, with a weak D call TRBD1 (5 bases). The V and J ends lost 0 bases and 7 bases respectively, with 19 bases between them. Germline CDR1 and CDR2: GTSNPN and SVGIG (reference sequence). This CDR3 is 17 amino acids long. As DNA, the CDR3 is TGTGCCTGGAGTGTAAACCCATCGGGGCGCTTCAATTCACCCCTCCACTTT. Its protein product is CAWSVNPSGRFNSPLHF.

This chain uses TRBV9 with TRBJ2-7; D is uncertain. The CDR3 runs to 14 residues. The germline CDR1 and CDR2 sequences are SGDLS and YYNGEE. V lost 0 bases and J lost 6, with 13 bases in between. This CDR3 is CASSVDLSRSEQYF. CDR3 nucleotide sequence: TGTGCCAGCAGCGTAGATCTCTCAAGATCCGAGCAGTACTTC.

The chain carries TRBV9 and TRBJ2-1, with D unclear. CDR1 SGDLS and CDR2 YYNGEE come from the germline V gene. V dropped 0 bases and J dropped 10 bases, with 11 bases sitting between them. This CDR3 contains 13 residues. CDR3 amino acids: CASSVVDGLEQFF. CDR3 in DNA: TGTGCCAGCAGCGTAGTTGACGGATTAGAGCAGTTCTTC.

A few counts support this clone. The chain uses TRBV7-2 and TRBJ1-2; D is undetermined. This CDR3 has 15 residues. Germline lookup yields CDR1 SGHTA and CDR2 FQGNSA. Trimming removed 0 bases at V and 5 bases at J, with 13 bases between. In DNA, the CDR3 is TGTGCCAGCAGCTTAGCGCGCCGGAGTACTTATGGCTACACCTTC. Protein: CASSLARRSTYGYTF.

The chain is built from TRBV5-8 and TRBJ2-1, with 12 bases identical to TRBD2. Trimming took 4 bases from V and 8 from J; bases not matched to a gene: 4. CDR1 and CDR2 from the germline V gene are SGHTS and YDEGEE. CDR3 size: 14 residues. The CDR3 reads CASSRLAGADEQFF. DNA of the CDR3: TGTGCCAGCAGCCGACTAGCGGGGGCGGATGAGCAGTTCTTC.

The V gene is TRBV27, the J gene TRBJ1-1; D uncertain. Germline assignment: CDR1 MNHEY and CDR2 SMNVEV (reference sequence). The CDR3 covers 13 residues. V shed 3 bases and J shed 3 bases, with 8 bases lying between them. Here the CDR3 DNA reads TGTGCCAGCAGTTTGACGGCGTACACTGAAGCTTTCTTT. It specifies CASSLTAYTEAFF.

The chain is built from TRBV30 and TRBJ1-4; TRBD1 agrees at 8 bases. The CDR3 runs to 16 residues. The germline V gene has CDR1 GTSNPN and CDR2 SVGIG (reference sequence). V shed 6 bases and J 0 bases; nucleotides not matched to a gene: 9. CDR3 protein: CACRTGTYATNEKLFF. The DNA for the CDR3 is TGTGCCTGCCGGACAGGGACTTACGCAACTAATGAAAAACTGTTTTTT.

Of note for this clone: The same CDR3 arises from other DNA sequences in this sample as well. This chain connects TRBV4-1 to TRBJ2-2; the D gene is possibly TRBD1 (6 bases). Germline assignment: CDR1 MGHRA and CDR2 YSYEKL. The CDR3 is 16 amino acids. Trimming pared 1 base from V and 0 bases from J, leaving 9 bases between. CDR3 amino acids: CASSQVGDTNTGELFF. The CDR3 DNA reads TGCGCCAGCAGCCAAGTCGGGGACACGAACACCGGGGAGCTGTTTTTT.

In its sample, this clone was seen once. The CDR3 bases are TGTGCCAGCTCACCACCCACCGGGCCTGGCGAGGAAGCTTTCTTT. It is translated as CASSPPTGPGEEAFF. The rearrangement joins TRBV18 to TRBJ1-1; D is ambiguous. Trimming pared 0 bases from V and 8 bases from J, leaving 16 bases between. Germline V gene lookup returns CDR1 KGHSH and CDR2 LQKENI. The CDR3 is 15 residues long.

The V and J genes are TRBV7-2 and TRBJ1-4; 7 nucleotides match TRBD1. J lost 7 bases, V lost 2 bases, and 4 bases had no gene match. CDR3 length equals 14 residues. CDR1 is SGHTA, CDR2 FQGNSA, per germline. The CDR3 protein is CASSLMAGGEKLFF. CDR3 sequence (DNA): TGTGCCAGCAGCTTAATGGCAGGGGGTGAAAAACTGTTTTTT.

The chain recombines TRBV7-2 with TRBJ2-1; 8 positions match TRBD1. Germline loops: CDR1 SGHTA, CDR2 FQGNSA. CDR3 size: 13 residues. Trimming at V came to 6 bases and at J to 6 bases, leaving 4 bases not matched to a gene. The CDR3 DNA is TGTGCCAGCAGACGGACAGGGAGCAATGAGCAGTTCTTC. It translates to CASRRTGSNEQFF.

The sample holds many counts of this clone. The V call is TRBV7-9, the J call TRBJ1-2, with a weak D call TRBD1 (5 bases). The CDR3 is 14 residues long. With 7 bases removed from V and 1 base from J, the gap between germline ends came to 13 bases. Germline V CDR1 and CDR2: SEHNR, FQNEAQ (reference sequence). This CDR3 is CASTKRGNNYGYTF. The DNA of the CDR3 is TGTGCCAGCACCAAACGGGGGAATAACTATGGCTACACCTTC.